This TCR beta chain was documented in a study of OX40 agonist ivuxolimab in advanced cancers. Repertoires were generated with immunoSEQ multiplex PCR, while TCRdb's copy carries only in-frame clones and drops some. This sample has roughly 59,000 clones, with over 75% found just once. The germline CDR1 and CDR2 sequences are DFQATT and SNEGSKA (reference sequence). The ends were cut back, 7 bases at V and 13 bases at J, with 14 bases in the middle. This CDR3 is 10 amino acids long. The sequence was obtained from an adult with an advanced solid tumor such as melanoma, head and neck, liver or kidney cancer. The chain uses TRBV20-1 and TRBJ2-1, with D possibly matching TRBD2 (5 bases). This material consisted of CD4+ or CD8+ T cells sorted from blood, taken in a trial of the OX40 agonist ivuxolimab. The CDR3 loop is CSVEEDSQFF. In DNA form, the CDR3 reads TGCAGTGTTGAAGAGGACTCTCAGTTCTTC.